The rows below give T cell receptor beta chains drawn from one sample of a study of T cell changes during pregnancy in multiple sclerosis. TCRdb's copy holds only in-frame clones and misses some; the assay was immunoSEQ multiplex PCR. The sample comprises tens of thousands of clones, roughly 88% of which are singletons, and roughly 1.4% rests with the top ten. The sample in question was peripheral blood, obtained in the second trimester of pregnancy. Every receptor here comes from a female donor with multiple sclerosis, enrolled in a pregnancy study. Each CDR3 is given with its conserved first and last residue. Each record gives: J gene, clone size, V gene, D gene, CDR3 DNA, CDR3 protein. The D gene is left open where the match is weak. Expanded clones are given a class, and other clones once, few, many or no size at all.

>TRBJ1-2|.|TRBV5-1|TRBD1
TGCGCCAGCAGCTTGCCAGGGGGTGGCTACACCTTC
CASSLPGGGYTF
>TRBJ1-1|.|TRBV28|.
TGTGCCAGCAGTGCCCCAGGGTTCGCTTTCTTT
CASSAPGFAFF
>TRBJ1-4|.|TRBV6-1|.
TGTGCCAGCAGTGAGAACGGGGTCGGTGAAAAACTGTTTTTT
CASSENGVGEKLFF
>TRBJ1-2|.|TRBV7-2|.
TGTGCCAGCAGCTACGGGATTAACTATGGCTACACCTTC
CASSYGINYGYTF
>TRBJ1-4|once|TRBV14|.
TGTGCCAGCAGCCAAGAGTACGGAGATAATGAAAAACTGTTTTTT
CASSQEYGDNEKLFF
>TRBJ2-5|.|TRBV6-1|.
TGTGCCAGCAGTAGACAGCGTTTTGGGGAGACCCAGTACTTC
CASSRQRFGETQYF
>TRBJ1-2|.|TRBV5-4|TRBD1
TGTGCCAGCAGCCTGGACAGGGGTAACTATGGCTACACCTTC
CASSLDRGNYGYTF
>TRBJ1-2|.|TRBV29-1|.
TGCACCACCCGTGGGGGGGAAGGCTATGGCTACACCTTC
CTTRGGEGYGYTF
>TRBJ2-3|once|TRBV30|TRBD1
TGTGCCTGGGACCCGGGACAGGGGTTTACGCAGTATTTT
CAWDPGQGFTQYF
>TRBJ1-1|.|TRBV27|.
TGTGCCAGCAGTGGGGGGGGTCGTATGAACACTGAAGCTTTCTTT
CASSGGGRMNTEAFF
>TRBJ2-3|.|TRBV5-4|.
TGTGCCAGCAGCTTGGGGGGGCTGGGCACAGATACGCAGTATTTT
CASSLGGLGTDTQYF
>TRBJ1-2|.|TRBV27|TRBD1
TGTGCCAGCAGTCCCTTTCGTGGGGACAGGGAGTGGGTCTATGGCTACACCTTC
CASSPFRGDREWVYGYTF
>TRBJ1-4|.|TRBV27|TRBD1
TGTGCCAGCAAACTACAGGGGACTAATGAAAAACTGTTTTTT
CASKLQGTNEKLFF
>TRBJ2-7|.|TRBV5-5|.
TGTGCCAGCAGCTTGGCAGTCCGCACCTACGAGCAGTACTTC
CASSLAVRTYEQYF
>TRBJ1-4|once|TRBV28|TRBD1
TGTGCCACCCAAAGAGGGGGCTCTAATGAAAAACTGTTTTTT
CATQRGGSNEKLFF
>TRBJ1-1|few|TRBV18|TRBD1
TGTGCCAGCTCACAAAACAGGGGGAGCACTGAAGCTTTCTTT
CASSQNRGSTEAFF
>TRBJ1-3|.|TRBV4-3|TRBD1
TGCGCCAGCAGCCAAGTACTCTTAACAGGGGTGGCTGGAAACACCATATATTTT
CASSQVLLTGVAGNTIYF
>TRBJ2-1|.|TRBV7-8|TRBD1
TGTGCCAGCAGCTTATTAGGGACAGGGAGGAATGAGCAGTTCTTC
CASSLLGTGRNEQFF
>TRBJ2-2|.|TRBV7-4|TRBD1
TGTGCCAGCAGCGTCGGGACAGCGAACACCGGGGAGCTGTTTTTT
CASSVGTANTGELFF
>TRBJ2-5|.|TRBV7-2|TRBD2
TGTGCCAGCAGCTTATTTAGAGCGGGGGGCCAAGAGACCCAGTACTTC
CASSLFRAGGQETQYF
>TRBJ2-1|.|TRBV7-8|TRBD1
TGTGCCAGCAGCTCGTATCAGACAGGGCTTAATGAGCAGTTCTTC
CASSSYQTGLNEQFF
>TRBJ1-2|.|TRBV7-9|.
TGTGCCAGCAGTCCCAGTCTCTCGGGAAGTGGCTACACCTTC
CASSPSLSGSGYTF
>TRBJ1-4|few|TRBV10-3|TRBD1
TGTGCCATCAGGGCGGGACAGGGAAGTGGGACTAATGAAAAACTGTTTTTT
CAIRAGQGSGTNEKLFF
>TRBJ2-7|.|TRBV6-1|TRBD2
TGTGCCAGCAGTGAACGCGGGGGGGCTTACGAGCAGTACTTC
CASSERGGAYEQYF
>TRBJ2-4|.|TRBV6-5|.
TGTGCCAGCAGTTACTCGATGGGGCAGGGAGGCGACATTCAGTACTTC
CASSYSMGQGGDIQYF
>TRBJ2-5|.|TRBV4-3|TRBD2
TGCGCCAGCAGCCAAGGGGCGGGGGGGCTGGAGGGCCAGTACTTC
CASSQGAGGLEGQYF
>TRBJ2-7|few|TRBV19|.
TGTGCCAGTAGTATGTGGACAGCGAGCTCCTACGAGCAGTACTTC
CASSMWTASSYEQYF
>TRBJ2-3|.|TRBV30|.
TGTGCCTGGATTCTTCGGGGGAGCACAGATACGCAGTATTTT
CAWILRGSTDTQYF
>TRBJ1-4|.|TRBV5-6|.
TGTGCCAGCAGCTTTTTCGAAACAGCTAATGAAAAACTGTTTTTT
CASSFFETANEKLFF
>TRBJ2-7|.|TRBV30|.
TGTGCCTGGGGGAAGCTAGCGATAACTACGGAGCAGTACTTC
CAWGKLAITTEQYF
>TRBJ1-1|.|TRBV25-1|.
TGTGCCAGCAGTGAGGAGGGATGGGCGGTGAACACTGAAGCTTTCTTT
CASSEEGWAVNTEAFF
>TRBJ2-5|.|TRBV6-5|TRBD1
TGTGCCAGCAGTTACGGAATGACAGGGATGGAGACCCAGTACTTC
CASSYGMTGMETQYF
>TRBJ1-2|.|TRBV10-3|TRBD1
TGTGCCATCAGGGGACAGGGGACGGCATATGGCTACACCTTC
CAIRGQGTAYGYTF
>TRBJ2-3|.|TRBV7-3|.
TGTGCCAGCAGCTTAGGCGGCGGAGACCCAGATACGCAGTATTTT
CASSLGGGDPDTQYF
>TRBJ1-2|.|TRBV4-1|.
TGCGCCAGCAGCGGGAGTAACTATGGCTACACCTTC
CASSGSNYGYTF
>TRBJ1-3|.|TRBV10-1|.
TGCGCCAGCCAGCGCGACTCTGGAAACACCATATATTTT
CASQRDSGNTIYF
>TRBJ1-1|once|TRBV29-1|.
TGCAGCGTTGAAGTTTACAGGCTGAACACTGAAGCTTTCTTT
CSVEVYRLNTEAFF
>TRBJ2-2|.|TRBV5-1|TRBD1
TGCGCCAGCAGCTTCGGGGCCGGGACAGGGGACACCGGGGAGCTGTTTTTT
CASSFGAGTGDTGELFF
>TRBJ2-7|.|TRBV7-8|.
TGTGCCAGCAGTGGCACCGGGAGAAACGAGCAGTACTTC
CASSGTGRNEQYF
>TRBJ1-2|.|TRBV7-9|TRBD1
TGTGCCAGCAGCTCACCCAGGGACAGGGTAGATGGCTACACCTTC
CASSSPRDRVDGYTF
>TRBJ2-3|.|TRBV7-2|TRBD2
TGTGCCAGCAGCTTATTCCGGGAGGCAGATACGCAGTATTTT
CASSLFREADTQYF
>TRBJ2-2|.|TRBV5-1|TRBD2
TGCGCCAGCAGCTTGAGGACTGGGGGGGACACCGGGGAGCTGTTTTTT
CASSLRTGGDTGELFF
>TRBJ2-7|.|TRBV2|.
TGTGCCAGCAGCGACAGTTACGAGCAGTACTTC
CASSDSYEQYF
>TRBJ1-4|.|TRBV2|.
TGTGCCAGCAAAACAGGTCCACCTAATGAAAAACTGTTTTTT
CASKTGPPNEKLFF
>TRBJ1-1|.|TRBV18|.
TGTGCCAGCTCACCCCCAACAAGAGGCACTGAAGCTTTCTTT
CASSPPTRGTEAFF
>TRBJ1-3|.|TRBV5-4|.
TGTGCCAGCAGCACGCCAGACTCTGGAAACACCATATATTTT
CASSTPDSGNTIYF
>TRBJ2-1|.|TRBV29-1|.
TGCAGCGTTCTTGGGACTTCCGGTGACAATGAGCAGTTCTTC
CSVLGTSGDNEQFF
>TRBJ2-7|.|TRBV7-2|.
TGTGCCAGCAGCTTAGGTCTGTCCCTTACCTACGAGCAGTACTTC
CASSLGLSLTYEQYF
>TRBJ1-5|.|TRBV2|.
TGTGCCAGCAGTGGGGTGGGAGGCGATCAGCCCCAGCATTTT
CASSGVGGDQPQHF
>TRBJ1-6|.|TRBV10-1|.
TGCGCCAGCAGTGCAGTAAGAAATTCACCCCTCCACTTT
CASSAVRNSPLHF
>TRBJ2-1|.|TRBV19|.
TGTGCCAGTAGTATAAGAGACAATGAGCAGTTCTTC
CASSIRDNEQFF
>TRBJ2-7|.|TRBV7-2|.
TGTGCCAGCAGCTCGAATAGGGGGGAGCAGTACTTC
CASSSNRGEQYF
>TRBJ2-3|once|TRBV5-6|TRBD2
TGTGCCAGCAGCTTAATGGGACTAGCGGGGGGGGATACGCAGTATTTT
CASSLMGLAGGDTQYF
>TRBJ1-2|.|TRBV7-2|.
TGTGCCAGCAGCTTAGCGCCAGTCAACTATGGCTACACCTTC
CASSLAPVNYGYTF
>TRBJ2-7|.|TRBV7-9|.
TGTGCCAGCAGCCGTGGACTTGCCTACGAGCAGTACTTC
CASSRGLAYEQYF
>TRBJ1-5|once|TRBV6-5|.
TGTGCCAGCACCTCCCGTTCGGGGCAGCCCCAGCATTTT
CASTSRSGQPQHF
>TRBJ2-2|.|TRBV7-3|TRBD2
TGTGCCAGCAGCCCCATCGGGGGGGGGAACACCGGGGAGCTGTTTTTT
CASSPIGGGNTGELFF
>TRBJ1-2|.|TRBV2|.
TGTGCCAGCAGTGCAGGGGACCGCCGCCACACCTTC
CASSAGDRRHTF
>TRBJ1-2|.|TRBV7-8|.
TGTGCCAGCAGCTTAAGGGGCCGGAACTATGGCTACACCTTC
CASSLRGRNYGYTF